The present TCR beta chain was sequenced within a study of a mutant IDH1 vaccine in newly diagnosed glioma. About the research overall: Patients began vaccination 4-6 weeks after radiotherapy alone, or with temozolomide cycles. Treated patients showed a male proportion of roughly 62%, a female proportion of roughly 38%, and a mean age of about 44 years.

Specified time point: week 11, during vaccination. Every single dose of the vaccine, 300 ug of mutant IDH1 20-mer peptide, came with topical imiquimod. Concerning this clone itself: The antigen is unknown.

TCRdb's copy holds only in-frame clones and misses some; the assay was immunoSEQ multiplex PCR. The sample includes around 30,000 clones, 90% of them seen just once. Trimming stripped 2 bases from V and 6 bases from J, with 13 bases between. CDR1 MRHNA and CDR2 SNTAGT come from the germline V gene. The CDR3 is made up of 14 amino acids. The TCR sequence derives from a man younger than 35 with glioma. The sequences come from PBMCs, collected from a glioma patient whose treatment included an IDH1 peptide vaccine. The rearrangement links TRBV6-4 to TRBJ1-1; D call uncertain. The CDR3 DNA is TGTGCCAGCAGTGACGGCACTGGGTCATCTGAAGCTTTCTTT. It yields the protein CASSDGTGSSEAFF.